The rows below give T cell receptor beta chains drawn from one sample of a study of multiple sclerosis patients with progressive multifocal leukoencephalopathy. Method: immunoSEQ multiplex PCR; TCRdb's copy keeps in-frame clones and lacks some. The sample holds fewer than 40,000 clones; roughly 92% are singletons and the top ten take 1.9%. Sequencing was done on a sample of PBMCs. The receptors derive from a man younger than 45 with multiple sclerosis. The CDR3 runs from the conserved cysteine through the conserved F or W. Fields, in order: D gene, V gene, J gene, clone size, CDR3 DNA, CDR3 protein. A D gene is named only where the DNA matches it firmly. The listing skips clone size in some rows; elsewhere it reads once, few, many or a size class.

D: -; V: TRBV10-3; J: TRBJ1-4; size: -; DNA: TGTGCCATCAGGAGGCCTAGTGATGAAAAACTGTTTTTT; CDR3: CAIRRPSDEKLFF
D: -; V: TRBV25-1; J: TRBJ2-1; size: -; DNA: TGTGCCAGCAGTGGGGCAGGGTGGGATGAGCAGTTCTTC; CDR3: CASSGAGWDEQFF
D: TRBD2; V: TRBV9; J: TRBJ2-2; size: -; DNA: TGTGCCAGCAGCGTAGGTGGGAGGGCCACCGGGGAGCTGTTTTTT; CDR3: CASSVGGRATGELFF
D: -; V: TRBV19; J: TRBJ1-2; size: -; DNA: TGTGCCAGTAGTAGGACACCTACTAACTATGGCTACACCTTC; CDR3: CASSRTPTNYGYTF
D: -; V: TRBV19; J: TRBJ2-1; size: -; DNA: TGTGCCAGTAGCTTCTATGGAGGGCGGGGTGAGCAGTTCTTC; CDR3: CASSFYGGRGEQFF
D: TRBD1; V: TRBV6-6; J: TRBJ2-3; size: -; DNA: TGTGCCAGCAGTACGACAGGGGGCGCCACAGATACGCAGTATTTT; CDR3: CASSTTGGATDTQYF
D: -; V: TRBV9; J: TRBJ2-4; size: -; DNA: TGTGCCAGCAGCCCCTCCGGGACTCCCTCCAAAAACATTCAGTACTTC; CDR3: CASSPSGTPSKNIQYF
D: -; V: TRBV18; J: TRBJ2-2; size: -; DNA: TGTGCCAGCACCGGAAAGGGAAACACCGGGGAGCTGTTTTTT; CDR3: CASTGKGNTGELFF
D: -; V: TRBV5-1; J: TRBJ2-2; size: once; DNA: TGCGCCAGCGCACCACCGGCGGGGAAGGGTAGCACCGGGGAGCTGTTTTTT; CDR3: CASAPPAGKGSTGELFF
D: TRBD1; V: TRBV19; J: TRBJ2-2; size: -; DNA: TGTGCCAGTAGTATCAGGACAGGGAGTACCGGGGAGCTGTTTTTT; CDR3: CASSIRTGSTGELFF
D: TRBD1; V: TRBV13; J: TRBJ2-3; size: -; DNA: TGTGCCAGCAGCTTGGAACAGGGGACAGATACGCAGTATTTT; CDR3: CASSLEQGTDTQYF
D: -; V: TRBV30; J: TRBJ1-5; size: -; DNA: TGTGCCTGGAGTGTAAAGGGGTGGGGGTATCAGCCCCAGCATTTT; CDR3: CAWSVKGWGYQPQHF
D: -; V: TRBV7-6; J: TRBJ1-3; size: once; DNA: TGTGCCAGCAGTCCTATGCGACAAAGCTCTGGAAACACCATATATTTT; CDR3: CASSPMRQSSGNTIYF
D: -; V: TRBV11-3; J: TRBJ1-3; size: -; DNA: TGTGTGGGGACGGATGGAAACACCATATATTTT; CDR3: CVGTDGNTIYF
D: TRBD1; V: TRBV19; J: TRBJ1-2; size: -; DNA: TGTGCCAGTAGCCAAAGGGGCGGACAGGGGGAACATGGCTACACCTTC; CDR3: CASSQRGGQGEHGYTF
D: -; V: TRBV19; J: TRBJ1-6; size: -; DNA: TGTGCCAGTAGTGTAGGGGATGATAATTCACCCCTCCACTTT; CDR3: CASSVGDDNSPLHF
D: -; V: TRBV27; J: TRBJ1-5; size: -; DNA: TGTGCCAGCGGACCGAGCGCAGTAAGCAATCAGCCCCAGCATTTT; CDR3: CASGPSAVSNQPQHF
D: -; V: TRBV5-6; J: TRBJ1-2; size: -; DNA: TGTGCCAGCAGCTTTACGGGGTCCAACTATGGCTACACCTTC; CDR3: CASSFTGSNYGYTF
D: TRBD1; V: TRBV27; J: TRBJ2-5; size: once; DNA: TGTGCCAGCAGTTCTTTCCCCGGGACAGGGTTAGTGGAGACCCAGTACTTC; CDR3: CASSSFPGTGLVETQYF
D: -; V: TRBV30; J: TRBJ2-1; size: -; DNA: TGTGCCTGGGGGAGATCAAACTACAACGAGCAGTTCTTC; CDR3: CAWGRSNYNEQFF
D: -; V: TRBV5-1; J: TRBJ1-4; size: -; DNA: TGCGCCAGCAGCTTGGATTCGGGCCTAAGGGGTGAAAAACTGTTTTTT; CDR3: CASSLDSGLRGEKLFF
D: -; V: TRBV7-2; J: TRBJ2-7; size: once; DNA: TGTGCCAGCAGCCTTACAGGGTCCAGCTCCTACGAGCAGTACTTC; CDR3: CASSLTGSSSYEQYF
D: -; V: TRBV18; J: TRBJ1-2; size: -; DNA: TGTGCCAGCTCACCACAGGACGACTATGGCTACACCTTC; CDR3: CASSPQDDYGYTF
D: TRBD1; V: TRBV10-3; J: TRBJ2-1; size: -; DNA: TGTGCCATCAGTGAGTCCGGGACAGGGGAGAACAATGAGCAGTTCTTC; CDR3: CAISESGTGENNEQFF
D: TRBD2; V: TRBV27; J: TRBJ2-7; size: -; DNA: TGTGCCAGCAGTTTGCTCGGGACTAGCGGACCTTACGAGCAGTACTTC; CDR3: CASSLLGTSGPYEQYF
D: TRBD1; V: TRBV7-2; J: TRBJ1-1; size: -; DNA: TGTGCCAGCAGCTTAGTGGGCCAGGGGGTTACTGAAGCTTTCTTT; CDR3: CASSLVGQGVTEAFF
D: -; V: TRBV21-1; J: TRBJ2-3; size: -; DNA: TGTGCCAGGGGACTAGTTTCGAGCACAGATACGCAGTATTTT; CDR3: CARGLVSSTDTQYF
D: -; V: TRBV15; J: TRBJ2-2; size: -; DNA: TGTGCCACCAGCAGAGAGGCAGGGGCCCTACCGGGGGAGCTGTTTTTT; CDR3: CATSREAGALPGELFF
D: TRBD1; V: TRBV7-6; J: TRBJ2-1; size: -; DNA: TGTGCCAGCAGCACCGGGACAGGGTATGAGCAGTTCTTC; CDR3: CASSTGTGYEQFF
D: -; V: TRBV7-9; J: TRBJ2-5; size: -; DNA: TGTGCCAGCAGCACCCACTTGCGCCTCCAAGAGACCCAGTACTTC; CDR3: CASSTHLRLQETQYF
D: -; V: TRBV9; J: TRBJ2-3; size: once; DNA: TGTGCCAGCAGCGTAGGGGTGGGTCCCCGTTTCACAGATACGCAGTATTTT; CDR3: CASSVGVGPRFTDTQYF
D: -; V: TRBV10-1; J: TRBJ1-1; size: -; DNA: TGCGCCAGCAGTGGGACCCGTGGGAACACTGAAGCTTTCTTT; CDR3: CASSGTRGNTEAFF
D: TRBD1; V: TRBV30; J: TRBJ1-2; size: -; DNA: TGTGCTCACCTCAGGGGGCGCGTCTATGGCTACACCTTC; CDR3: CAHLRGRVYGYTF
D: TRBD2; V: TRBV12-5; J: TRBJ2-1; size: -; DNA: TGTGCTAGTGGTTTGGGGCTTCCCGGGACTAGCGGGAGGGGGGACAATGAGCAGTTCTTC; CDR3: CASGLGLPGTSGRGDNEQFF
D: -; V: TRBV19; J: TRBJ1-2; size: -; DNA: TGTGCCAGTAGTCTAAATACCCTCTATTATGGCTACACCTTC; CDR3: CASSLNTLYYGYTF
D: -; V: TRBV5-1; J: TRBJ2-7; size: -; DNA: TGCGCCAGCAGCGCGTTTTCCTACGAGCAGTACTTC; CDR3: CASSAFSYEQYF
D: -; V: TRBV6-6; J: TRBJ2-6; size: -; DNA: TGTGCCAGCAGGGAGACGACCCGCGCTGGGGCCAACGTCCTGACTTTC; CDR3: CASRETTRAGANVLTF
D: TRBD1; V: TRBV18; J: TRBJ2-7; size: -; DNA: TGTGCCAGCTCACACCCGGGACAGGGGGTCTACGAGCAGTACTTC; CDR3: CASSHPGQGVYEQYF